This T cell receptor (beta chain) was recovered during a study of chronic HIV infection and antiretroviral therapy. This clonotype was picked up one time. TCRdb ran MiXCR on the 5' RACE reads and lists one entry per CDR3 protein. The data hold 45,000 to 60,000 distinct CDR3 sequences, with roughly 19% observed a single time. This CDR3 has 14 residues. Per germline, CDR1 ENHRY and CDR2 SYGVKD. V lost 4 bases to trimming and J lost 8 bases, with 15 bases between them. The chain combines TRBV10-3 with TRBJ2-1; D may be TRBD2 (5 bases). The sequenced sample consisted of peripheral blood. The sequence was collected from an adult who had HIV and had not received antiretroviral therapy, or was an uninfected healthy control (not recorded which). This CDR3 is CAISVHEDSDEQFF. The CDR3 nucleotides read TGTGCCATCAGTGTACACGAGGACTCCGATGAGCAGTTCTTC.